What follows describes a single T cell receptor (beta chain). The antigen remains undetermined. The junction differs from germline at one of its ends, possibly a read error. The CDR3 is 15 residues long. Germline V gives CDR1 SGHTA, CDR2 FQGTGA. This entry belongs to a study of radiotherapy plus CTLA-4 blockade in lung cancer. Receiving focal radiation plus CTLA-4 blockade with ipilimumab were patients who had chemo-refractory metastatic non-small-cell lung cancer. Some clones are missing from TCRdb's copy, which holds only in-frame ones; the method was immunoSEQ multiplex PCR. The data contain 90,000 to 130,000 clones, more than 65% of them seen just once; the ten biggest clones take up 2.5% to 3.5%. Study-level findings and limits: Tumor-origin TCR clones grew in blood after radiotherapy plus ipilimumab. Early blood T cell clone dynamics reportedly forecast response best, with interferon-beta.

V is TRBV7-3 and J is TRBJ2-7; D may match TRBD1 or TRBD2 (5 bases each). This TCR derives from a human donor with non-small cell lung cancer that progressed on radiotherapy plus ipilimumab. Some clones in this sample may be carry-over from other donors' samples. The sample in question was peripheral blood, obtained from a patient treated with radiotherapy plus ipilimumab. CDR3 protein: CASSTGDAPTYEQYF. The CDR3 DNA follows: TGCGCCAGCAGCACCGGGGACGCCCCCACCTACGAGCAGTACTTC. Full variable domain (remainder filled in from reference TRBV7-3 and TRBJ2-7): GAGVSQTPSNKVTEKGKYVELRCDPISGHTALYWYRQSLGQGPEFLIYFQGTGAADDSGLPNDRFFAVRPEGSVSTLKIQRTERGDSAVYLCASSTGDAPTYEQYFGPGTRLTVT.